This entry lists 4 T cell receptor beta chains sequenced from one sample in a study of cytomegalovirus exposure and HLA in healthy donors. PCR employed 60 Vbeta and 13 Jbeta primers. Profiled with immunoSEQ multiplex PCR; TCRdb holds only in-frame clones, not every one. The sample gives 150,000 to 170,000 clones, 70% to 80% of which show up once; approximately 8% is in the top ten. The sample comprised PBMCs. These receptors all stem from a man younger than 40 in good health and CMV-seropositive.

The DNA for the CDR3 is TGTGCCAGCAGTGACCGAGGGGGTCGGGGCACAGATACGCAGTATTTT. The encoded protein is CASSDRGGRGTDTQYF. This chain joins TRBV6-1 and TRBJ2-3; TRBD1 might be the D (6 bases). The germline V gene encodes CDR1 MNHNS and CDR2 SASEGT. The CDR3 runs 16 residues. Trimming pared 3 bases from V and 1 base from J, leaving 14 bases between.

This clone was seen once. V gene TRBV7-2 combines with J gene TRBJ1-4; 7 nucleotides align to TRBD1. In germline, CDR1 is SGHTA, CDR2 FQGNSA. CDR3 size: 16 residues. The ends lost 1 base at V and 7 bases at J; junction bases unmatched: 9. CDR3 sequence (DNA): TGTGCCAGCAGCTTAGGGCCGACAGGGAAGGTTGAAAAACTGTTTTTT. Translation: CASSLGPTGKVEKLFF.

The CDR3 protein is CASSLGRGREQYF. In DNA, the CDR3 is TGTGCCAGCAGCTTGGGTCGGGGTCGCGAGCAGTACTTC. The chain links TRBV5-6 to TRBJ2-7; TRBD2 is a possible D gene (5 bases). Germline values: CDR1 SGHDT, CDR2 YYEEEE. The V and J ends lost 0 bases and 6 bases respectively, with 10 bases between them. The CDR3 spans 13 residues. The full variable domain, with the rest looked up from reference TRBV5-6 and TRBJ2-7, is DAGVTQSPTHLIKTRGQQVTLRCSPKSGHDTVSWYQQALGQGPQFIFQYYEEEERQRGNFPDRFSGHQFPNYSSELNVNALLLGDSALYLCASSLGRGREQYFGPGTRLTVT.

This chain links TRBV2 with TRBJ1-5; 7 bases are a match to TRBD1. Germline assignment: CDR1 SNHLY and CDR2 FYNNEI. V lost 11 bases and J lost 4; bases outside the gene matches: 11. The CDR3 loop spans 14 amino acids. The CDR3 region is CACGPGQLNQPQHF. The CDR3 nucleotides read TGTGCCTGCGGACCGGGACAGTTAAATCAGCCCCAGCATTTT.